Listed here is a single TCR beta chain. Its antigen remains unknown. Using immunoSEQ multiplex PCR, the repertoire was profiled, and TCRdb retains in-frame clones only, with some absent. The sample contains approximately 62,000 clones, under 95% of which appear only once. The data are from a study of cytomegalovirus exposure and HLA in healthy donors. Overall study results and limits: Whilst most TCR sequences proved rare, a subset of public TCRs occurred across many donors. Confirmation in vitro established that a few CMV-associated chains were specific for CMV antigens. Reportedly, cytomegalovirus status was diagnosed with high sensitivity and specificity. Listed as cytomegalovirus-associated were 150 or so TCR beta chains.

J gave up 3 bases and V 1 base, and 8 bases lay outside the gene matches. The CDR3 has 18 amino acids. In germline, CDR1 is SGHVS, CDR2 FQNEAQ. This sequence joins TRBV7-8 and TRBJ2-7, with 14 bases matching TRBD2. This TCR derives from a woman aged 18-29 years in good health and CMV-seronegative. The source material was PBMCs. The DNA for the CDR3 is TGTGCCAGCAGCTTAGGAAAACCGGGACTAGCGGGGGACTACGAGCAGTACTTC. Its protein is CASSLGKPGLAGDYEQYF.